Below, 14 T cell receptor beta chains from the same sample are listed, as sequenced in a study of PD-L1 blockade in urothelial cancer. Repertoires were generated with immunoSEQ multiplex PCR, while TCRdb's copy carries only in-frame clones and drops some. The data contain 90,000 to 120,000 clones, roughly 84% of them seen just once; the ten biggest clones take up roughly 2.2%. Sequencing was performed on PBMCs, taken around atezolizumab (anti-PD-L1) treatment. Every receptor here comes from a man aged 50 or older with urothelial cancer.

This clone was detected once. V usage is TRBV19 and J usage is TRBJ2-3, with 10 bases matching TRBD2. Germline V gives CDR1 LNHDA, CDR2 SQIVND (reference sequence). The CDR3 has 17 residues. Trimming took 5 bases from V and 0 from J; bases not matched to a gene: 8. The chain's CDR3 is CASSLRTSGASTDTQYF. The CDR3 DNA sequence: TGTGCCAGTAGTCTTAGGACTAGCGGCGCTAGCACAGATACGCAGTATTTT.

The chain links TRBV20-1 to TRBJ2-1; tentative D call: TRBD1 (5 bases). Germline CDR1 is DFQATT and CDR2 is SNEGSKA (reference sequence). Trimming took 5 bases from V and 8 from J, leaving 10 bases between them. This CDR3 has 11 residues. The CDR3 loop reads CSAQGNYEQFF. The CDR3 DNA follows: TGCAGTGCTCAGGGTAATTATGAGCAGTTCTTC.

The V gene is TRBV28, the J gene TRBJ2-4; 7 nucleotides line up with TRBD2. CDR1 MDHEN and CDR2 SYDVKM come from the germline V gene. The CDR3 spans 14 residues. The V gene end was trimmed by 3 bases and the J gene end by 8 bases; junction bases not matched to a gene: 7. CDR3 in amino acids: CASSLWRERDIQYF. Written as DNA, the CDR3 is TGTGCCAGCAGTTTGTGGCGGGAGAGGGACATTCAGTACTTC.

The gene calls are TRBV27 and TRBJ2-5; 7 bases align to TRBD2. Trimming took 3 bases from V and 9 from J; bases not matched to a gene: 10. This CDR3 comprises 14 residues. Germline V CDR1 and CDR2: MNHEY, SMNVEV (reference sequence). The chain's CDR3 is CASSFTSAGGAQYF. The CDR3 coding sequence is TGTGCCAGCAGTTTCACTAGCGCAGGAGGGGCCCAGTACTTC.

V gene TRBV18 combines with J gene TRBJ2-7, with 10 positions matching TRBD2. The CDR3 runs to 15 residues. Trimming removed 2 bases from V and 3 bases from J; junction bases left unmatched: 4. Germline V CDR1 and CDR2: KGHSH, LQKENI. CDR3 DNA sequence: TGTGCCAGCTCACCATCGTCTAGCGGGGGCTACGAGCAGTACTTC. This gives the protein CASSPSSSGGYEQYF.

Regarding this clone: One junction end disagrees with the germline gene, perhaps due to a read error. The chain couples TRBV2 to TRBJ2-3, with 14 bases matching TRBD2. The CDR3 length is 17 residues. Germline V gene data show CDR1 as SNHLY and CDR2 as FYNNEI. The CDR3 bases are TGTGCCAGCAGGGAAGGGACTAGCGGGAGAGGGGCAGATACGCAGTATTTT. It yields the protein CASREGTSGRGADTQYF. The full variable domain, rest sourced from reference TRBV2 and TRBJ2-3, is EPEVTQTPSHQVTQMGQEVILRCVPISNHLYFYWYRQILGQKVEFLVSFYNNEISEKSEIFDDQFSVERPDGSNFTLKIRSTKLEDSAMYFCASREGTSGRGADTQYFGPGTRLTVL.

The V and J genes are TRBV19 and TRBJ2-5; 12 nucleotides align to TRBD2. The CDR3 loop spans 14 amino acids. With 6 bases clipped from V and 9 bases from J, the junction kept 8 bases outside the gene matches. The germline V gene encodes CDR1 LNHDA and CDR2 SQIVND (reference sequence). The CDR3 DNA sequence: TGTGCCAGTAGGGTGACTAGCGGGAGCAGGGCCCAGTACTTC. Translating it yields CASRVTSGSRAQYF.

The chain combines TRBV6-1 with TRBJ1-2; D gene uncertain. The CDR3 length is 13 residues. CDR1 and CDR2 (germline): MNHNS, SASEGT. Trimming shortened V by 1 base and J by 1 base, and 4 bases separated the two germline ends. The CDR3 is CASSEVVNYGYTF. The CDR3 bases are TGTGCCAGCAGTGAAGTAGTTAACTATGGCTACACCTTC.

The CDR3 region has the DNA TGTGCCACCAGCCCCGGAGGGGGACTAGCGGGATGGGAGCAGTTCTTC. As protein: CATSPGGGLAGWEQFF. This chain links TRBV15 with TRBJ2-1, with 13 bases identical to TRBD2. Germline trimming cut 5 bases from V and 10 bases from J; bases unmatched to any gene: 11. The length of the CDR3 is 16 residues. Germline CDR1 LNHNV, CDR2 YYDKDF (reference sequence).

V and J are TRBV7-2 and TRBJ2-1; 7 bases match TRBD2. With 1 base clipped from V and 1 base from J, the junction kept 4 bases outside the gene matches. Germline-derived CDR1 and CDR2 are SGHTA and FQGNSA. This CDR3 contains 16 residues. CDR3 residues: CASSLGSGSSYNEQFF. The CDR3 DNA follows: TGTGCCAGCAGCTTAGGTAGCGGGTCATCCTACAATGAGCAGTTCTTC.

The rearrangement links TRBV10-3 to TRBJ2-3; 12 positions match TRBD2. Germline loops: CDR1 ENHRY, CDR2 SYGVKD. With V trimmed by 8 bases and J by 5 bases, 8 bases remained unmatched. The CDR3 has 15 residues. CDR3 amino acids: CAIGSGTSGQDTQYF. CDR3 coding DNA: TGTGCCATCGGTTCCGGGACTAGCGGGCAAGATACGCAGTATTTT.

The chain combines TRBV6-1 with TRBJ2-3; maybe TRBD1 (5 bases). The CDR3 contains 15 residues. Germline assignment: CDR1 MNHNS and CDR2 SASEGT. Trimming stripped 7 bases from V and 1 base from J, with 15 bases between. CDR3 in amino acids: CASKQQVLGTDTQYF. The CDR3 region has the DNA TGTGCCAGCAAACAACAGGTGCTCGGCACAGATACGCAGTATTTT.

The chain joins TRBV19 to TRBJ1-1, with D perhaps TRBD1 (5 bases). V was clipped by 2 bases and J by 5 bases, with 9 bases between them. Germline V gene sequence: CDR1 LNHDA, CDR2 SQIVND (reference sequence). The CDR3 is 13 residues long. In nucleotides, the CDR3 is TGTGCCAGTAGTATAACGGGGGTAACTGAAGCTTTCTTT. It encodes CASSITGVTEAFF. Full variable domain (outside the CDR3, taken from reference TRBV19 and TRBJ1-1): DGGITQSPKYLFRKEGQNVTLSCEQNLNHDAMYWYRQDPGQGLRLIYYSQIVNDFQKGDIAEGYSVSREKKESFPLTVTSAQKNPTAFYLCASSITGVTEAFFGQGTRLTVV.

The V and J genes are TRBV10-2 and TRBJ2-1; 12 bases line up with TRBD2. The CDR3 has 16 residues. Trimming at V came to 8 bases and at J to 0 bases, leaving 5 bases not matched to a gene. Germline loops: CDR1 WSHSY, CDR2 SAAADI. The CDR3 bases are TGCGCCAGCCGAGGACTAGCGGGAAACTCCTACAATGAGCAGTTCTTC. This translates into CASRGLAGNSYNEQFF.